What follows describes a single TCR beta chain. These data are taken from a study of blood T cell repertoires in COVID-19. Turning to the study itself: Both acute and convalescent COVID-19 samples were obtained from the United States, Italy and Spain. Sources were T cells, B-cell-depleted T cells, or PBMCs; the material itself was cDNA or gDNA.

How the authors handled the data: Reference gene primer amplification gave nucleated cell count estimates. Method: immunoSEQ multiplex PCR; TCRdb's copy keeps in-frame clones and lacks some. V and J calls and clone size follow that table, whereas D and trimming were derived from the DNA. The sample lists roughly 250,000 clones; 85% were seen once. CDR1 is SGHKS and CDR2 is YYEKEE in the germline V gene (reference sequence). The CDR3 runs to 13 residues. The V and J ends lost 0 bases and 4 bases respectively, with 6 bases between them. The chain combines TRBV5-5 with TRBJ2-3; D is undetermined. The sequencing sample was made of peripheral blood. This receptor was identified in a man in his forties or fifties with acute or convalescent COVID-19. The CDR3 nucleotides are TGTGCCAGCAGCTTGGACAGTCCAGATACGCAGTATTTT. Its translation is CASSLDSPDTQYF.